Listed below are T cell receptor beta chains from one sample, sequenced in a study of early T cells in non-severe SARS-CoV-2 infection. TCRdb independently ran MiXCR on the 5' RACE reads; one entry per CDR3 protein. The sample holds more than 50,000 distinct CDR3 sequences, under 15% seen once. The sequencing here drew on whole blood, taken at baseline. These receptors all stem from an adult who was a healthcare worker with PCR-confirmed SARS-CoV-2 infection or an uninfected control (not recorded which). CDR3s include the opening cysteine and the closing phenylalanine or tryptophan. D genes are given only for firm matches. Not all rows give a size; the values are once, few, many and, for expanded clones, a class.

CDR3 DNA: TGTGCCACCAGTGACGGGGACAATGAGCAGTTCTTC; CDR3 protein: CATSDGDNEQFF; J gene: TRBJ2-1; D gene: NA; clone size: NA; V gene: TRBV24-1
CDR3 DNA: TGTGCCAGCAGCAGCGTGGACAGCCAGGGAGGCTACACCTTC; CDR3 protein: CASSSVDSQGGYTF; J gene: TRBJ1-2; D gene: NA; clone size: few; V gene: TRBV7-6
CDR3 DNA: TGCAGTGCTAGAGATGTACTAGCGGGGGGGCTCCAAGAGACCCAGTACTTC; CDR3 protein: CSARDVLAGGLQETQYF; J gene: TRBJ2-5; D gene: TRBD2; clone size: NA; V gene: TRBV20-1
CDR3 DNA: TGTGCCAGCAGTTCCCCCGCCAGGGCAACCTACGAGCAGTACTTC; CDR3 protein: CASSSPARATYEQYF; J gene: TRBJ2-7; D gene: NA; clone size: many; V gene: TRBV5-4
CDR3 DNA: TGCAGTGCTAGAGATATGGGCAGGGAGACCGGGGAGCTGTTTTTT; CDR3 protein: CSARDMGRETGELFF; J gene: TRBJ2-2; D gene: NA; clone size: NA; V gene: TRBV20-1
CDR3 DNA: TGCGCCAGCAGCTTGGCAGCAGGGCTCAAACTGTTTTTT; CDR3 protein: CASSLAAGLKLFF; J gene: TRBJ1-4; D gene: NA; clone size: many; V gene: TRBV5-1
CDR3 DNA: TGTGCCAGCAGAAGGAGGGCGGGGGCCCCAGATACGCAGTATTTT; CDR3 protein: CASRRRAGAPDTQYF; J gene: TRBJ2-3; D gene: NA; clone size: many; V gene: TRBV6-1
CDR3 DNA: TGTGCCAGCAGACCTACTAGCGGGAGGGCCACAGATACGCAGTATTTT; CDR3 protein: CASRPTSGRATDTQYF; J gene: TRBJ2-3; D gene: TRBD2; clone size: few; V gene: TRBV7-2
CDR3 DNA: TGTGCCATCACCCCAGGGGTCGGCTACGAGCAGTACTTC; CDR3 protein: CAITPGVGYEQYF; J gene: TRBJ2-7; D gene: NA; clone size: NA; V gene: TRBV10-3
CDR3 DNA: TGTGCCAGCAGCGCCCGGACAGGGGTCTTCAATCAGCCCCAGCATTTT; CDR3 protein: CASSARTGVFNQPQHF; J gene: TRBJ1-5; D gene: TRBD1; clone size: few; V gene: TRBV6-2/TRBV6-3
CDR3 DNA: TGCAGTGCTAGAGGGCAGGGTGGTGTCACTGAAGCTTTCTTT; CDR3 protein: CSARGQGGVTEAFF; J gene: TRBJ1-1; D gene: NA; clone size: many; V gene: TRBV20-1
CDR3 DNA: TGTGCCAGCAGCCATGGGGTCGGAGAGACCCAGTACTTC; CDR3 protein: CASSHGVGETQYF; J gene: TRBJ2-5; D gene: NA; clone size: many; V gene: TRBV5-5
CDR3 DNA: TGTGCCAGTAATCGGGGGGCGGTCAATCAGCCCCAGCATTTT; CDR3 protein: CASNRGAVNQPQHF; J gene: TRBJ1-5; D gene: NA; clone size: many; V gene: TRBV19
CDR3 DNA: TGTGCCACCCGGGTTAACTATGGCTACACCTTC; CDR3 protein: CATRVNYGYTF; J gene: TRBJ1-2; D gene: NA; clone size: few; V gene: TRBV6-5
CDR3 DNA: TGTGCCAGCAGTTACAGGGGGGACTACGAGCAGTACTTC; CDR3 protein: CASSYRGDYEQYF; J gene: TRBJ2-7; D gene: NA; clone size: few; V gene: TRBV6-5
CDR3 DNA: TGTGCCAGCAGCCCCCTAGGCGGGGGGGCCTACGAGCAGTACTTC; CDR3 protein: CASSPLGGGAYEQYF; J gene: TRBJ2-7; D gene: TRBD2; clone size: NA; V gene: TRBV7-2
CDR3 DNA: TGCAGCGTAGACTCTAGCGGGAGTTTCTCGAAAAATGAGCAGTTCTTC; CDR3 protein: CSVDSSGSFSKNEQFF; J gene: TRBJ2-1; D gene: TRBD2; clone size: many; V gene: TRBV29-1
CDR3 DNA: TGTGCCAGCAGTTTTGGGAGGGACGAGCAGTACTTC; CDR3 protein: CASSFGRDEQYF; J gene: TRBJ2-7; D gene: TRBD2; clone size: NA; V gene: TRBV6-4
CDR3 DNA: TGTGCCAGCAGCAGCTCGACCTTTAGCTCCTACGAGCAGTACTTC; CDR3 protein: CASSSSTFSSYEQYF; J gene: TRBJ2-7; D gene: NA; clone size: few; V gene: TRBV11-2
CDR3 DNA: TGTGCCAGCAGTGAAGTGACAGTCGGGAACACTGAAGCTTTCTTT; CDR3 protein: CASSEVTVGNTEAFF; J gene: TRBJ1-1; D gene: NA; clone size: NA; V gene: TRBV6-1
CDR3 DNA: TGTGCCACCAGCAGAGATGGACAGGGCAGTGAGCAGTTCTTC; CDR3 protein: CATSRDGQGSEQFF; J gene: TRBJ2-1; D gene: TRBD1; clone size: few; V gene: TRBV15
CDR3 DNA: TGTGCCAGCAGACTACAGGTTGGCAATGAGCAGTTCTTC; CDR3 protein: CASRLQVGNEQFF; J gene: TRBJ2-1; D gene: NA; clone size: NA; V gene: TRBV11-2
CDR3 DNA: TGTGCCACCAGTGGTGGACTGAACACTGAAGCTTTCTTT; CDR3 protein: CATSGGLNTEAFF; J gene: TRBJ1-1; D gene: NA; clone size: few; V gene: TRBV24-1
CDR3 DNA: TGTGCCAGTAGTATAGCGGACAGGGCCGGAGAGACCCAGTACTTC; CDR3 protein: CASSIADRAGETQYF; J gene: TRBJ2-5; D gene: TRBD1; clone size: many; V gene: TRBV19
CDR3 DNA: TGTGCCAGCAGTTTATCCCCAGGGGCGGCTAGCTATGGCTACACCTTC; CDR3 protein: CASSLSPGAASYGYTF; J gene: TRBJ1-2; D gene: NA; clone size: NA; V gene: TRBV28
CDR3 DNA: TGTGCCAGCAGTCACCGGGACACCTACGAGCAGTACTTC; CDR3 protein: CASSHRDTYEQYF; J gene: TRBJ2-7; D gene: NA; clone size: few; V gene: TRBV27
CDR3 DNA: TGTGCCAGCAGCCCCGAGGGACAGAGGATGGGCGGGGAGCTGTTTTTT; CDR3 protein: CASSPEGQRMGGELFF; J gene: TRBJ2-2; D gene: TRBD1; clone size: NA; V gene: TRBV3-1
CDR3 DNA: TGTGCCAGCAGACCGACAGGGTCCCATGAGCAGTTCTTC; CDR3 protein: CASRPTGSHEQFF; J gene: TRBJ2-1; D gene: TRBD1; clone size: many; V gene: TRBV7-9
CDR3 DNA: TGTGCCAGCAGTTTAAAGCCCCGCTCCTACGAGCAGTACTTC; CDR3 protein: CASSLKPRSYEQYF; J gene: TRBJ2-7; D gene: NA; clone size: many; V gene: TRBV27
CDR3 DNA: TGCAGCGTTGAAGAATTCGGGCCAACCTACGAGCAGTACTTC; CDR3 protein: CSVEEFGPTYEQYF; J gene: TRBJ2-7; D gene: NA; clone size: NA; V gene: TRBV29-1
CDR3 DNA: TGTGCCATCAGTGAGTCGGAGGGGGGAGCTGAAGCTTTCTTT; CDR3 protein: CAISESEGGAEAFF; J gene: TRBJ1-1; D gene: NA; clone size: NA; V gene: TRBV10-3
CDR3 DNA: TGCAGCGTTGAGGGCAGGGGCCACGAGACCCAGTACTTC; CDR3 protein: CSVEGRGHETQYF; J gene: TRBJ2-5; D gene: NA; clone size: NA; V gene: TRBV29-1
CDR3 DNA: TGTGCCAGCAGCCCTCCTAATTCACCCCTCCACTTT; CDR3 protein: CASSPPNSPLHF; J gene: TRBJ1-6; D gene: NA; clone size: many; V gene: TRBV7-8
CDR3 DNA: TGTGCCAGCAGTCCAGACAGTGCCTACGAGCAGTACTTC; CDR3 protein: CASSPDSAYEQYF; J gene: TRBJ2-7; D gene: NA; clone size: few; V gene: TRBV9
CDR3 DNA: TGTGCCAGCTCACCCGCCTTGGGACAGGGGAACGAGCAGTACTTC; CDR3 protein: CASSPALGQGNEQYF; J gene: TRBJ2-7; D gene: TRBD1; clone size: many; V gene: TRBV18
CDR3 DNA: TGTGCCAGCAGCCCCAACAGGGGGTTGGGAACTGAAGCTTTCTTT; CDR3 protein: CASSPNRGLGTEAFF; J gene: TRBJ1-1; D gene: TRBD1; clone size: few; V gene: TRBV7-9
CDR3 DNA: TGTGCCAGCTCACCGGGACAGGGGGAATCAGATACGCAGTATTTT; CDR3 protein: CASSPGQGESDTQYF; J gene: TRBJ2-3; D gene: TRBD1; clone size: few; V gene: TRBV18
CDR3 DNA: TGTGCCAGCAGTTACCCGGGACAGACGATGAACACTGAAGCTTTCTTT; CDR3 protein: CASSYPGQTMNTEAFF; J gene: TRBJ1-1; D gene: TRBD1; clone size: NA; V gene: TRBV6-2/TRBV6-3
CDR3 DNA: TGTGCCAGCAGCCTTCGACTAGCGGGAGCCACAGATACGCAGTATTTT; CDR3 protein: CASSLRLAGATDTQYF; J gene: TRBJ2-3; D gene: TRBD2; clone size: NA; V gene: TRBV14
CDR3 DNA: TGTGCCAGCAGAAACAGCGGGGCTAGCACAGATACGCAGTATTTT; CDR3 protein: CASRNSGASTDTQYF; J gene: TRBJ2-3; D gene: TRBD2; clone size: many; V gene: TRBV7-3